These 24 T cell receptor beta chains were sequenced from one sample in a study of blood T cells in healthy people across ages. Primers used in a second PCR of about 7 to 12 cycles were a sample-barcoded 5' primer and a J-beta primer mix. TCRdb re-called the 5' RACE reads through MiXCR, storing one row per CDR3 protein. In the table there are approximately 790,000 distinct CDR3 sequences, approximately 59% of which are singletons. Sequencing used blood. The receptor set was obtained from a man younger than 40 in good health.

The DNA of the CDR3 is TGTGCCAGCAGCACGTCAGGGGCGGAGCAGTACTTC. Its translation is CASSTSGAEQYF. The J gene is TRBJ2-7, the V gene TRBV7-9, with a tentative D call TRBD1 (6 bases). Germline V gene sequence: CDR1 SEHNR, CDR2 FQNEAQ (reference sequence). The CDR3 has 12 residues. V was cut by 5 bases and J by 7 bases, with 12 bases left in between. Combining the CDR3 with reference TRBV7-9 and TRBJ2-7 gives the whole variable domain DTGVSQNPRHKITKRGQNVTFRCDPISEHNRLYWYRQTLGQGPEFLTYFQNEAQLEKSRLLSDRFSAERPKGSFSTLEIQRTEQGDSAMYLCASSTSGAEQYFGPGTRLTVT.

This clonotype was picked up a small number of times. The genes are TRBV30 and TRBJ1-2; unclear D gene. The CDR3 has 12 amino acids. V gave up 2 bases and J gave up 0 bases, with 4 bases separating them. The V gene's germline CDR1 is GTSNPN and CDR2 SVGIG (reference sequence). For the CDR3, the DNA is TGTGCCTGGAGTTTATCTAACTATGGCTACACCTTC. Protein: CAWSLSNYGYTF. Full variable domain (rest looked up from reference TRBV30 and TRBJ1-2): SQTIHQWPATLVQPVGSPLSLECTVEGTSNPNLYWYRQAAGRGLQLLFYSVGIGQISSEVPQNLSASRPQDRQFILSSKKLLLSDSGFYLCAWSLSNYGYTFGSGTRLTVV.

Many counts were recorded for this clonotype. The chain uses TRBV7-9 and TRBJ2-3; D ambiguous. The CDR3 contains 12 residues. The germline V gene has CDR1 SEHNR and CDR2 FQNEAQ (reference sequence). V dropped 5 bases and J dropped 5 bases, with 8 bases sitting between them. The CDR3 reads CASSQTVDTQYF. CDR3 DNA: TGTGCCAGCAGCCAAACCGTAGATACGCAGTATTTT. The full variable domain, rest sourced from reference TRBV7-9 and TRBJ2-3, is DTGVSQNPRHKITKRGQNVTFRCDPISEHNRLYWYRQTLGQGPEFLTYFQNEAQLEKSRLLSDRFSAERPKGSFSTLEIQRTEQGDSAMYLCASSQTVDTQYFGPGTRLTVL.

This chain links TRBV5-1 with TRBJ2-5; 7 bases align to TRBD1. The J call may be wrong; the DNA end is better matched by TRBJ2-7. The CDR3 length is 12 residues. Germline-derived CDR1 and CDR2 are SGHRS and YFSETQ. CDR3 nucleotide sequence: TGCGCCAGCAGCATGACAGGGATCGAGCAGTACTTC. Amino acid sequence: CASSMTGIEQYF.

The CDR3 DNA reads as TGTGCCAGTACATCGACAGGTTATTTGAGCAATGAGCAGTTCTTC. Its translation is CASTSTGYLSNEQFF. This chain uses TRBV28 with TRBJ2-1, with D possibly matching TRBD1 (6 bases). Germline values: CDR1 MDHEN, CDR2 SYDVKM. The CDR3 has 15 residues. V was cut by 9 bases and J by 6 bases, with 21 bases left in between. The full variable domain, its missing parts supplied by reference TRBV28 and TRBJ2-1, is DVKVTQSSRYLVKRTGEKVFLECVQDMDHENMFWYRQDPGLGLRLIYFSYDVKMKEKGDIPEGYSVSREKKERFSLILESASTNQTSMYLCASTSTGYLSNEQFFGPGTRLTVL.

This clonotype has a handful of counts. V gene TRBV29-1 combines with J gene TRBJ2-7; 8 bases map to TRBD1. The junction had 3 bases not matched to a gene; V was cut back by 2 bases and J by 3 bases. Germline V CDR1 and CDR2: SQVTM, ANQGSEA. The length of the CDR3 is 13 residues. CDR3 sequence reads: CSVEPQGGYEQYF. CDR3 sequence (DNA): TGCAGCGTTGAACCACAGGGGGGCTACGAGCAGTACTTC.

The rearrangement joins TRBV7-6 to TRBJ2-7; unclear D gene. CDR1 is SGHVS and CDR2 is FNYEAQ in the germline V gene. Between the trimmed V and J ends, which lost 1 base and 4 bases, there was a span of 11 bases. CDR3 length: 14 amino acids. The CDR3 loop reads CASSLGPIGYEQYF. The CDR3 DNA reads TGTGCCAGCAGCTTAGGACCCATCGGGTACGAGCAGTACTTC.

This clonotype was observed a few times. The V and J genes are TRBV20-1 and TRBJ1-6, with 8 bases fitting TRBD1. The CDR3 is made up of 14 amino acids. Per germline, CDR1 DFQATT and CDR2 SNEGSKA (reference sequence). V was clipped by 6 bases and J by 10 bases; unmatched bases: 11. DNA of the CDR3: TGCAGTGCCTCATCCGGGACAGGTGACTCACCCCTCCACTTT. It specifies CSASSGTGDSPLHF.

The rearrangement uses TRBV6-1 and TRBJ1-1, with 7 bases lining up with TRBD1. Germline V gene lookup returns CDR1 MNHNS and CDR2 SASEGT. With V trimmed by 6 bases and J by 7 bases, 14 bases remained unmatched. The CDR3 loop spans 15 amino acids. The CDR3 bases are TGTGCCAGCAGCCTCCATCTAACAGGGGTGAGTGAAGCTTTCTTT. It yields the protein CASSLHLTGVSEAFF.

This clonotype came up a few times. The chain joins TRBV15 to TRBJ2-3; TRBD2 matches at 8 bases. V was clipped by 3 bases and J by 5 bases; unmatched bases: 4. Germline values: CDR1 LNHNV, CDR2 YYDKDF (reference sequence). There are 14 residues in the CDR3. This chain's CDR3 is CATSRAGGGDTQYF. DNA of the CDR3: TGTGCCACCAGCAGGGCCGGGGGGGGAGATACGCAGTATTTT.

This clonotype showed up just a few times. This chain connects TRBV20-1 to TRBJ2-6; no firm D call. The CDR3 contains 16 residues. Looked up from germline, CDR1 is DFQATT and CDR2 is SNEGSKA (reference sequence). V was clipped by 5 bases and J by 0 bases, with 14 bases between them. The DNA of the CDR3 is TGCAGTGCTGGGGTGGAAGGCTCCTCTGGGGCCAACGTCCTGACTTTC. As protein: CSAGVEGSSGANVLTF.

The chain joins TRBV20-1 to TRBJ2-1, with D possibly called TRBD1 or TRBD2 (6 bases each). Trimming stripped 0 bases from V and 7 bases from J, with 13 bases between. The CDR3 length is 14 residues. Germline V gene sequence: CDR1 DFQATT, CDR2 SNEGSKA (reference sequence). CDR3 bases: TGCAGTGCTAGAGAAGGGGGGCCGTGGAATGAGCAGTTCTTC. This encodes CSAREGGPWNEQFF.

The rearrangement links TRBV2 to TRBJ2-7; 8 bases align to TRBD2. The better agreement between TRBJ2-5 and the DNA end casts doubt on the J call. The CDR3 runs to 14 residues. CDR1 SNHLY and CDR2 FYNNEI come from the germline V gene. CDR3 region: CASVPGGQRETQYF. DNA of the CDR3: TGTGCCAGCGTCCCGGGGGGGCAAAGAGAGACCCAGTACTTC.

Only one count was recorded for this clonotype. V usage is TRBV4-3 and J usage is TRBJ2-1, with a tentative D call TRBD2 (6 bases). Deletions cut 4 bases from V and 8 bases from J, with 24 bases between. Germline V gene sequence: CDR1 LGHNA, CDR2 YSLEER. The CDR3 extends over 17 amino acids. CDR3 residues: CASSLRVGTRPVDEQFF. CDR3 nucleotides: TGCGCCAGCAGCCTGCGAGTCGGGACTCGACCTGTAGATGAGCAGTTCTTC.

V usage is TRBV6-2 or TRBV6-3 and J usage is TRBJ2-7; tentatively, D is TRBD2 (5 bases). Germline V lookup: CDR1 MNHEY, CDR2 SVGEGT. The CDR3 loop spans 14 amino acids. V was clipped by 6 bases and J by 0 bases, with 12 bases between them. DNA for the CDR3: TGTGCCAGCAGCCCGATTGAGGGCTCCTACGAGCAGTACTTC. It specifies CASSPIEGSYEQYF.

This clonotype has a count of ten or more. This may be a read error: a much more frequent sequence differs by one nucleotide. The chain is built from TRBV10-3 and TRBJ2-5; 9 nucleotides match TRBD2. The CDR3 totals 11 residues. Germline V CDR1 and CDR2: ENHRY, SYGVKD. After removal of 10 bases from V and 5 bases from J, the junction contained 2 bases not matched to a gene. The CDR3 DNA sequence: TGTGCCAGCGGGACTAGCGAGACCCAGTACTTC. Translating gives CASGTSETQYF.

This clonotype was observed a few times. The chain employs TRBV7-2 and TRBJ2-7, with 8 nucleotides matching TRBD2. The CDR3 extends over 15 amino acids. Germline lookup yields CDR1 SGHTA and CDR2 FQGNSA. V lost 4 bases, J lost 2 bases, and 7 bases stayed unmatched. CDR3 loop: CASSYRSGATYEQYF. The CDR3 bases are TGTGCCAGCAGCTACCGTAGCGGGGCCACCTACGAGCAGTACTTC.

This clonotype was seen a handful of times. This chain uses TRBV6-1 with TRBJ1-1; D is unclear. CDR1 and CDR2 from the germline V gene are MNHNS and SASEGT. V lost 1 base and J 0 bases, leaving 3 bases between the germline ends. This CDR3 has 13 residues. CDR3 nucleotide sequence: TGTGCCAGCAGTGAAGGGGTGAACACTGAAGCTTTCTTT. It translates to CASSEGVNTEAFF.

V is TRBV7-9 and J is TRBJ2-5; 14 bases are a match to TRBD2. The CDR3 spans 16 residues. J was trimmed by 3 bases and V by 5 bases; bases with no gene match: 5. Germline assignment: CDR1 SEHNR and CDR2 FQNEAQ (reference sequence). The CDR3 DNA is TGTGCCAGCAGCCACGGACTAGCGGGGGGAGAAGAGACCCAGTACTTC. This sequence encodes CASSHGLAGGEETQYF.

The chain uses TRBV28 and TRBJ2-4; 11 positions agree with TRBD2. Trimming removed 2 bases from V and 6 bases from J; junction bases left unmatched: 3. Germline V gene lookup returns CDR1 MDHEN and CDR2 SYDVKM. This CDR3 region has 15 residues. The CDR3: CASSLVSGGANIQYF. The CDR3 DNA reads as TGTGCCAGCAGTTTAGTTAGCGGGGGGGCAAACATTCAGTACTTC.

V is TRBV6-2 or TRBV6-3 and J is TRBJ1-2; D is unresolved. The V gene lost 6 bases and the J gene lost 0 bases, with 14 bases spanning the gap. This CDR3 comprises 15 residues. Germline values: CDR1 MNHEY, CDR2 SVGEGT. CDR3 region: CASSRLIGANYGYTF. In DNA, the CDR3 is TGTGCCAGCAGCCGTCTAATCGGGGCTAACTATGGCTACACCTTC.

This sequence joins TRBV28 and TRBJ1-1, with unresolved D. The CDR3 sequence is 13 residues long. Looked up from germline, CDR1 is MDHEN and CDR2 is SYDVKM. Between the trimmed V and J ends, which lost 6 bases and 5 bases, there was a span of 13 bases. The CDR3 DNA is TGTGCCAGCAGCCCGCGGAGTAGTACTGAAGCTTTCTTT. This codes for CASSPRSSTEAFF.

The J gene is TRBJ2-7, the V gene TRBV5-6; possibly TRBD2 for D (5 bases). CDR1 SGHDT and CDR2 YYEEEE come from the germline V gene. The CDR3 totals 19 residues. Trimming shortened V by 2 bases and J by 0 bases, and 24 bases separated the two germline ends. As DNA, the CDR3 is TGTGCCAGCAGCTTAGGCATGTATCGCGGGCAGCCACGCTCCTACGAGCAGTACTTC. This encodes CASSLGMYRGQPRSYEQYF.

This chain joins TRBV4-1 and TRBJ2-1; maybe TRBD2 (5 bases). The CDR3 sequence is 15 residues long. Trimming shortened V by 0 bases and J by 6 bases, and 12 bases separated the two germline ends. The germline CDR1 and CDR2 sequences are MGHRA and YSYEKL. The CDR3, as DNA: TGCGCCAGCAGCCAAGATGGGAGAAGTACCAATGAGCAGTTCTTC. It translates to CASSQDGRSTNEQFF.